These 12 T cell receptor beta chains came from one sample sequenced in a study of spatial heterogeneity in lung cancer. Time point: blood at routine non-recurrence follow-up after resection. Whole RNA, isolated from tumor, nontumor lung or frozen PBMC, was sequenced without prior sorting. TCRdb re-called the 5' RACE reads through MiXCR, storing one row per CDR3 protein. The repertoire consists of some 54,000 distinct CDR3 sequences, with more than 6.5% occurring once and the leading ten covering approximately 40%. The sample here was PBMCs, taken at follow-up. The origin of the receptors is a female donor with early-stage non-small cell lung cancer.

This clonotype was seen a few times. V is TRBV27 and J is TRBJ2-4, with a possible D match to TRBD1 (6 bases). The CDR3 contains 17 residues. The germline CDR1 and CDR2 sequences are MNHEY and SMNVEV (reference sequence). With 5 bases removed from V and 2 bases from J, the gap between germline ends came to 19 bases. The CDR3 bases are TGTGCCAGCAGTACCTTCGACAGGTCCCCAACCAAAAACATTCAGTACTTC. Amino acids: CASSTFDRSPTKNIQYF.

V and J are TRBV18 and TRBJ1-1; D gene uncertain. V shed 1 base and J shed 7 bases, with 10 bases lying between them. The germline CDR1 and CDR2 sequences are KGHSH and LQKENI. This CDR3 has 13 amino acids. CDR3 sequence reads: CASSPQGNGEAFF. In nucleotides, the CDR3 is TGTGCCAGCTCACCACAGGGCAATGGTGAAGCTTTCTTT.

In its sample, this clonotype was seen many times. The CDR3 region is CASSPPGGQETQYF. CDR3 DNA: TGCGCCAGCAGCCCCCCCGGCGGGCAAGAGACCCAGTACTTC. The chain links TRBV5-1 to TRBJ2-5; D is possibly TRBD2 (5 bases). This CDR3 spans 14 amino acids. V lost 4 bases and J 2 bases, leaving 12 bases between the germline ends. Germline lookup yields CDR1 SGHRS and CDR2 YFSETQ.

The J gene is TRBJ2-3, the V gene TRBV10-1; the match to TRBD2 covers 14 bases. The trim removed 3 bases at V and 4 bases at J, leaving 6 bases unmatched. This CDR3 contains 17 residues. Germline CDR1 is WNHNN and CDR2 is SYGVQD (reference sequence). The CDR3 bases are TGCGCCAGCAGTGATTCCCGACTAGCGGGGGGGCCAGATACGCAGTATTTT. This sequence encodes CASSDSRLAGGPDTQYF.

V is TRBV5-1 and J is TRBJ1-2; D gene unclear. Germline V gene lookup returns CDR1 SGHRS and CDR2 YFSETQ. The V gene lost 4 bases and the J gene lost 1 base, with 11 bases spanning the gap. The CDR3 length is 14 residues. As DNA, the CDR3 is TGCGCCAGCAGCCCGAACTACTTTAACTATGGCTACACCTTC. This translates into CASSPNYFNYGYTF.

This clonotype was counted ten times or more. V gene TRBV4-1 combines with J gene TRBJ1-2, with 9 bases matching TRBD1. The CDR3 extends over 17 amino acids. The germline V gene has CDR1 MGHRA and CDR2 YSYEKL. Germline trimming cut 0 bases from V and 8 bases from J; bases unmatched to any gene: 13. The CDR3 reads CASSQDRDRAGIWGYTF. The CDR3 DNA sequence: TGCGCCAGCAGCCAAGATAGGGACAGGGCGGGTATTTGGGGCTACACCTTC.

This clonotype occurred a few times. The V gene is TRBV5-4, the J gene TRBJ2-7, with D perhaps TRBD2 (5 bases). The germline V gene encodes CDR1 SGHNT and CDR2 YYREEE (reference sequence). V was pared by 5 bases and J by 3 bases, with 9 bases between. The CDR3 loop spans 12 amino acids. The CDR3 DNA is TGTGCCAGCAGGGGAGTCGGCTACGAGCAGTACTTC. Translated, it gives CASRGVGYEQYF. Variable domain in full (rest from reference TRBV5-4 and TRBJ2-7): ETGVTQSPTHLIKTRGQQVTLRCSSQSGHNTVSWYQQALGQGPQFIFQYYREEENGRGNFPPRFSGLQFPNYSSELNVNALELDDSALYLCASRGVGYEQYFGPGTRLTVT.

The chain is built from TRBV6-5 and TRBJ2-5, with 7 bases aligning to TRBD1. CDR3 length: 14 amino acids. The V and J ends lost 6 bases and 2 bases, in that order; junction bases with no gene match: 6. Germline V gene data show CDR1 as MNHEY and CDR2 as SVGAGI. CDR3 residues: CASRGQLSQETQYF. The CDR3 DNA reads TGTGCCAGCAGGGGACAGCTGAGTCAAGAGACCCAGTACTTC.

This clonotype was seen repeatedly, ten times or more. V gene TRBV9 combines with J gene TRBJ2-5; 12 nucleotides line up with TRBD2. Trimming at V came to 3 bases and at J to 2 bases, leaving 5 bases not matched to a gene. Looked up from germline, CDR1 is SGDLS and CDR2 is YYNGEE. The CDR3 covers 16 residues. The CDR3 spells CASSGKLAGGQETQYF. The DNA for the CDR3 is TGTGCCAGCAGCGGAAAACTAGCGGGGGGACAAGAGACCCAGTACTTC. The whole variable domain, filled in from reference TRBV9 and TRBJ2-5, reads DSGVTQTPKHLITATGQRVTLRCSPRSGDLSVYWYQQSLDQGLQFLIQYYNGEERAKGNILERFSAQQFPDLHSELNLSSLELGDSALYFCASSGKLAGGQETQYFGPGTRLLVL.

The rearrangement joins TRBV30 to TRBJ1-1; D not certain. Trimming stripped 3 bases from V and 11 bases from J, with 13 bases between. The length of the CDR3 is 11 residues. In germline, CDR1 is GTSNPN, CDR2 SVGIG (reference sequence). CDR3 nucleotides: TGTGCCTGGAGCCCGACGGGAAGGGCTTTCTTT. This codes for CAWSPTGRAFF.

The rearrangement uses TRBV5-5 and TRBJ1-3; D call uncertain. The CDR3 length is 16 residues. With 0 bases removed from V and 1 base from J, the gap between germline ends came to 11 bases. Germline CDR1 and CDR2: SGHKS and YYEKEE (reference sequence). Here the CDR3 DNA reads TGTGCCAGCAGCTTGGGAACACCGTTGTCTGGAAACACCATATATTTT. Encoded protein: CASSLGTPLSGNTIYF.

The V and J genes are TRBV6-5 and TRBJ2-1, with D unclear. The V gene's germline CDR1 is MNHEY and CDR2 SVGAGI. V dropped 6 bases and J dropped 5 bases, with 11 bases sitting between them. This CDR3 comprises 13 residues. The CDR3, as DNA: TGTGCCAGCAGCCCCATCTGGGACAATGAGCAGTTCTTC. Its translation is CASSPIWDNEQFF.